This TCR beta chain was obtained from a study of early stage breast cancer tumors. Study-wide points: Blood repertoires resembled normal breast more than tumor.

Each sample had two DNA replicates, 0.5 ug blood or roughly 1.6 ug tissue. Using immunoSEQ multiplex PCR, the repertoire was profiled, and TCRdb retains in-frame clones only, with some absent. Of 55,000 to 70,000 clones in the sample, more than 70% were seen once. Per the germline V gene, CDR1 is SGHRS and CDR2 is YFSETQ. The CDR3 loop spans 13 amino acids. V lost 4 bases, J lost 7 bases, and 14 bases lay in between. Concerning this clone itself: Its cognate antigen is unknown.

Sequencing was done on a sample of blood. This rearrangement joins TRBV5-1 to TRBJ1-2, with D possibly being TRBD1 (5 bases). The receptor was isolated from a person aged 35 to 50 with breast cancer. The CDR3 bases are TGCGCCAGCAGCAAAGACAGTCTGAGTGGCTACACCTTC. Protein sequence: CASSKDSLSGYTF.